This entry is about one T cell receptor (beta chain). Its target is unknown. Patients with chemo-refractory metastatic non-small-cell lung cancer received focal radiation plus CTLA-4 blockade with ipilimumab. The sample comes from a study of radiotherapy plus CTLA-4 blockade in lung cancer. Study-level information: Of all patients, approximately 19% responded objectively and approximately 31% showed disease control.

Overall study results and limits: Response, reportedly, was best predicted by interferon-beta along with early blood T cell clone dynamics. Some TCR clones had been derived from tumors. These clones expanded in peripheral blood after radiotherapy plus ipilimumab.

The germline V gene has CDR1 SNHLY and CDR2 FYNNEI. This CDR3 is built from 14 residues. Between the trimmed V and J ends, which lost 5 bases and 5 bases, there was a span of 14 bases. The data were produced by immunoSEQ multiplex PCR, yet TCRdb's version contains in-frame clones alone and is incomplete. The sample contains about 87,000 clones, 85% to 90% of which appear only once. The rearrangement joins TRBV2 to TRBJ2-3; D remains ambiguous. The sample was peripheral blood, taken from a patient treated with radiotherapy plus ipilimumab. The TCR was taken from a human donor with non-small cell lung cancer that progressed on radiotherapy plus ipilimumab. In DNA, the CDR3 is TGTGCCAGCAGTAGAAGCCCCTGGATAGATACGCAGTATTTT. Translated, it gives CASSRSPWIDTQYF. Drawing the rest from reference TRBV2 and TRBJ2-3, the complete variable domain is EPEVTQTPSHQVTQMGQEVILRCVPISNHLYFYWYRQILGQKVEFLVSFYNNEISEKSEIFDDQFSVERPDGSNFTLKIRSTKLEDSAMYFCASSRSPWIDTQYFGPGTRLTVL.